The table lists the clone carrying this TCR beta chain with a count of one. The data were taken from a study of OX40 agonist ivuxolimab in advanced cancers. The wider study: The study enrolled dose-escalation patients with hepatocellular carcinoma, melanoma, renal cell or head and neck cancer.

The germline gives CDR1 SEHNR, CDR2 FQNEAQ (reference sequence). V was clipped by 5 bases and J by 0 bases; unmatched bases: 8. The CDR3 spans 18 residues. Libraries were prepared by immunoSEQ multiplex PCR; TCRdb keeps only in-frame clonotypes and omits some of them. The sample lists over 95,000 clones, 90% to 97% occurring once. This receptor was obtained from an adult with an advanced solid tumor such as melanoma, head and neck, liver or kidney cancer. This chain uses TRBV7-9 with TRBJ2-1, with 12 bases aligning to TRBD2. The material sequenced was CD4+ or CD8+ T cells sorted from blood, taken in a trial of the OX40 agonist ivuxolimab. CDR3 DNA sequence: TGTGCCAGCAGCCCGACTAGCGGGGGACATAGCTCCTACAATGAGCAGTTCTTC. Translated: CASSPTSGGHSSYNEQFF. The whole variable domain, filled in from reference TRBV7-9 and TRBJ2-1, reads DTGVSQNPRHKITKRGQNVTFRCDPISEHNRLYWYRQTLGQGPEFLTYFQNEAQLEKSRLLSDRFSAERPKGSFSTLEIQRTEQGDSAMYLCASSPTSGGHSSYNEQFFGPGTRLTVL.